The rows below give T cell receptor beta chains drawn from one sample of a study of cytomegalovirus exposure and HLA in healthy donors. The data were produced by immunoSEQ multiplex PCR, yet TCRdb's version contains in-frame clones alone and is incomplete. The sample carries about 130,000 clones, roughly 70% recorded once. Sequencing input: PBMCs. The receptors stem from a man younger than 40 in good health and CMV-seronegative. Each CDR3 is given with its conserved first and last residue. D genes are given only for firm matches. Some rows have no size entry. The others give once, few or many, or a class for an expanded clone.

>NA|NA|TRBJ1-1|TRBV7-9
CASIQFQGFGTEAFF
TGTGCCAGCATTCAATTCCAGGGTTTCGGCACTGAAGCTTTCTTT
>NA|few|TRBJ2-1|TRBV9
CASSVDLTGEQFF
TGTGCCAGCAGCGTAGATCTTACTGGTGAGCAGTTCTTC
>NA|NA|TRBJ2-5|TRBV18
CASSPPRTGPGAGVQYQETQYF
TGTGCCAGCTCACCACCGAGGACAGGACCTGGAGCGGGGGTCCAGTACCAAGAGACCCAGTACTTC
>NA|NA|TRBJ2-5|TRBV28
CASTSFIRGKQETQYF
TGTGCCAGCACCTCCTTTATCAGGGGAAAGCAAGAGACCCAGTACTTC
>NA|NA|TRBJ1-1|TRBV4-1
CASSQYTHTGTDEAFF
TGCGCCAGCAGCCAATACACACACACAGGAACAGATGAAGCTTTCTTT
>NA|NA|TRBJ1-2|TRBV5-4
CASSLGAGEVSNGYTF
TGTGCCAGCAGCTTGGGAGCAGGGGAAGTTAGTAATGGCTACACCTTC
>NA|NA|TRBJ1-6|TRBV2
CATKGFREDNSPLHF
TGTGCCACCAAAGGGTTCAGGGAAGATAATTCACCCCTCCACTTT
>TRBD2|NA|TRBJ2-2|TRBV30
CAWRSLTSGGANTGELFF
TGTGCCTGGAGATCATTGACTAGCGGGGGGGCGAACACCGGGGAGCTGTTTTTT
>NA|NA|TRBJ2-7|TRBV9
CASSAGYSQGYEQYF
TGTGCCAGCAGCGCTGGATATTCACAGGGCTACGAGCAGTACTTC
>NA|NA|TRBJ1-3|TRBV7-9
CASSLNPGEGTSGNTIYF
TGTGCCAGCAGCCTCAACCCGGGGGAGGGTACCTCTGGAAACACCATATATTTT
>NA|NA|TRBJ1-1|TRBV5-4
CASSLGAPEGNTEAFF
TGTGCCAGCAGCTTGGGGGCTCCCGAAGGGAACACTGAAGCTTTCTTT
>NA|few|TRBJ2-2|TRBV6-5
CASSGLNTGELFF
TGTGCCAGCAGTGGACTGAACACCGGGGAGCTGTTTTTT
>NA|NA|TRBJ1-4|TRBV30
CAWSGEWTNEKLFF
TGTGCCTGGAGTGGAGAGTGGACTAATGAAAAACTGTTTTTT
>TRBD2|NA|TRBJ2-5|TRBV5-4
CASSSGLAGEETQYF
TGTGCCAGCAGCTCGGGACTAGCGGGGGAAGAGACCCAGTACTTC
>TRBD1|few|TRBJ2-7|TRBV11-1
CASSLDRGREQYF
TGTGCCAGCAGCTTAGACAGGGGGCGCGAGCAGTACTTC
>NA|NA|TRBJ1-3|TRBV7-3
CASSSQGRGSGNTIYF
TGTGCCAGCAGCTCCCAAGGCAGGGGCTCTGGAAACACCATATATTTT
>NA|NA|TRBJ1-2|TRBV4-1
CASSQDLGYTF
TGCGCCAGCAGCCAAGATCTCGGCTACACCTTC
>TRBD1|NA|TRBJ2-7|TRBV5-4
CASSPGTGAAYEQYF
TGTGCCAGCAGCCCCGGGACAGGGGCCGCCTACGAGCAGTACTTC
>TRBD1|NA|TRBJ1-3|TRBV18
CASSPSGQPLSGNTIYF
TGTGCCAGCTCACCATCGGGACAGCCTCTTTCTGGAAACACCATATATTTT
>TRBD2|NA|TRBJ2-7|TRBV5-6
CASSLLGLAGDYEQYF
TGTGCCAGCAGCCTCCTTGGGCTAGCGGGGGACTACGAGCAGTACTTC
>TRBD1|once|TRBJ1-1|TRBV9
CASSVWTGGDTEAFF
TGTGCCAGCAGCGTATGGACAGGAGGGGACACTGAAGCTTTCTTT